These 9 T cell receptor beta chains came from one sample sequenced in a study of blood T cell repertoires in COVID-19. Sequencing used immunoSEQ multiplex PCR; TCRdb keeps in-frame clones, though not all of them. This table holds over 70,000 clones, over 70% found once. The sequenced sample consisted of peripheral blood. The source is a human donor in a cohort sampled during active COVID-19.

The chain combines TRBV5-1 with TRBJ2-2; TRBD1 matches 7 bases. Germline V CDR1 and CDR2: SGHRS, YFSETQ. This CDR3 is 19 amino acids long. J was trimmed by 7 bases and V by 0 bases; bases with no gene match: 18. In DNA form, the CDR3 reads TGCGCCAGCAGCTTGGCCGGGATTTCAACCGGGACAGCAAGCGGGGAGCTGTTTTTT. This encodes CASSLAGISTGTASGELFF.

This chain links TRBV6-6 with TRBJ2-7; TRBD2 might be the D (6 bases). The V gene's germline CDR1 is MNHNY and CDR2 SVGAGI (reference sequence). V was cut by 6 bases and J by 5 bases, with 14 bases left in between. The CDR3 has 13 residues. The CDR3: CASRAGTENEQYF. As DNA, the CDR3 is TGTGCCAGCAGGGCGGGGACCGAGAACGAGCAGTACTTC.

The sample holds one count of this clone. This CDR3 reads CASSFGLAGGPVGNEQFF. CDR3 nucleotide sequence: TGTGCCAGTAGTTTCGGACTAGCGGGAGGGCCCGTCGGTAATGAGCAGTTCTTC. This rearrangement joins TRBV19 to TRBJ2-1; 15 nucleotides line up with TRBD2. CDR3 length equals 18 residues. The V segment lost 5 bases and the J segment 7 bases; nucleotides outside the gene matches: 12. The germline gives CDR1 LNHDA, CDR2 SQIVND (reference sequence).

The V call is TRBV5-8, the J call TRBJ1-5; 7 positions agree with TRBD1. The V segment lost 4 bases and the J segment 2 bases; nucleotides outside the gene matches: 9. The CDR3 consists of 16 residues. Germline lookup yields CDR1 SGHTS and CDR2 YDEGEE. For the CDR3, the DNA is TGTGCCAGCAGCAATCCTACGCAGGGGGGCAATCAGCCCCAGCATTTT. Translating gives CASSNPTQGGNQPQHF.

This chain connects TRBV28 to TRBJ1-5; TRBD1 might be the D (5 bases). V was shortened by 7 bases and J by 2 bases, with 18 bases between the two germline ends. CDR1 is MDHEN and CDR2 is SYDVKM in the germline V gene. The CDR3 runs 16 residues. DNA of the CDR3: TGTGCCAGCACCCGGGTTCGGGGGAATGGCAATCAGCCCCAGCATTTT. It codes for CASTRVRGNGNQPQHF. Combining the CDR3 with reference TRBV28 and TRBJ1-5 gives the whole variable domain DVKVTQSSRYLVKRTGEKVFLECVQDMDHENMFWYRQDPGLGLRLIYFSYDVKMKEKGDIPEGYSVSREKKERFSLILESASTNQTSMYLCASTRVRGNGNQPQHFGDGTRLSIL.

In DNA form, the CDR3 reads TGTGCCAGCAGCCCCCCGGCCCAGCGGGGGGGCGGCCACGAGCAGTACTTC. It specifies CASSPPAQRGGGHEQYF. The chain links TRBV5-8 to TRBJ2-7; 10 bases fit TRBD2. The CDR3 contains 17 residues. The germline gives CDR1 SGHTS, CDR2 YDEGEE. The V and J ends lost 4 bases and 5 bases, in that order; junction bases with no gene match: 15.

The V and J genes are TRBV19 and TRBJ1-2, with D perhaps TRBD1 (5 bases). The CDR3 has 12 residues. V lost 5 bases and J lost 2, with 6 bases in between. CDR1 LNHDA and CDR2 SQIVND come from the germline V gene (reference sequence). The CDR3 sequence is CASSPGNYGYTF. The CDR3 nucleotides read TGTGCCAGTAGTCCAGGGAACTATGGCTACACCTTC.

The DNA of the CDR3 is TGTGCCTGGAGTCGAGGGTTCCAAGAGACCCAGTACTTC. Its protein product is CAWSRGFQETQYF. The chain links TRBV30 to TRBJ2-5; D is possibly TRBD2 (5 bases). V gave up 2 bases and J gave up 1 base, with 8 bases separating them. Germline-derived CDR1 and CDR2 are GTSNPN and SVGIG (reference sequence). The CDR3 contains 13 residues.

V and J are TRBV24-1 and TRBJ1-1; possibly TRBD1 for D (5 bases). Trimming removed 2 bases at V and 11 bases at J, with 26 bases between. CDR1 and CDR2 from the germline V gene are KGHDR and SFDVKD. The CDR3 spans 17 residues. The CDR3 region is CATSDSHPGSMKGRAFF. CDR3 nucleotides: TGTGCCACCAGTGATTCGCACCCCGGGAGCATGAAGGGGAGGGCTTTCTTT.